A single T cell receptor (beta chain) is shown here with its context. Its antigen remains unidentified. This specimen belongs to a study of Graves' ophthalmopathy and Graves' hyperthyroidism. The study amplified TCR beta CDR3 regions using RNA transcripts. HTBI primers were used in a first-round RT-PCR, which preceded a second-round multiplex PCR. One entry per CDR3 protein, called by TCRdb with MiXCR from the multiplex PCR reads. The repertoire includes 600,000 to 700,000 distinct CDR3 sequences, approximately 39% of them detected once, and over 2.5% sits in the top ten. Overall study findings and caveats: In predicting ophthalmopathy progression, the model reached around 66% sensitivity and 72.22% specificity.

CDR1 is DFQATT and CDR2 is SNEGSKA in the germline V gene (reference sequence). The CDR3 spans 17 residues. The J segment lost 4 bases and the V segment lost 0 bases, leaving 14 bases of the junction unmatched. Sequenced material: peripheral blood. V gene TRBV20-1 combines with J gene TRBJ1-2; 7 bases map to TRBD1. The source is an adult man with Graves' ophthalmopathy. CDR3 sequence reads: CSARDSLRDRVFYGYTF. In DNA, the CDR3 is TGCAGTGCTAGAGATTCCCTAAGGGACAGAGTTTTCTATGGCTACACCTTC.